The count of the clone carrying this T cell receptor (beta chain) is one. Its specificity is not known. Memory CD4+ cells were the fraction left after CD45RA+ naive selection. These data belong to a study of shared clonotypes between healthy human individuals. Study outcomes and limitations: Collection of samples was limited to blood; tissue repertoires likely differ. Larger estimated richness was generally recorded for naive subsets relative to memory subsets. Four donors held approximately 4.6% of naive CD4 clonotypes in common.

The table came from immunoSEQ multiplex PCR; TCRdb's copy has only in-frame clones and leaves some out. The table shows roughly 2,500,000 clones, with roughly 93% occurring only once. The sequence derives from a man between 18 and 29 years old in good health. Some clones in this sample may be carry-over from other donors' samples. The sequenced sample consisted of naive CD4+ T cells from PBMCs. The subset was: CD45RA+ positively selected.

The CDR3 loop reads CASSFRQETQYF. Here the CDR3 DNA reads TGTGCCAGCAGTTTTCGCCAAGAGACCCAGTACTTC. The chain uses TRBV28 and TRBJ2-5; no firm D call. The V gene lost 3 bases and the J gene lost 1 base, with 3 bases spanning the gap. Germline V gives CDR1 MDHEN, CDR2 SYDVKM. The CDR3 runs to 12 residues.